Listed below are T cell receptor beta chains from one sample, sequenced in a study of early T cells in non-severe SARS-CoV-2 infection. MiXCR, run by TCRdb on the 5' RACE reads, gives a single entry per CDR3 protein. The data show some 66,000 distinct CDR3 sequences, over 10% seen once. The sample was whole blood. The receptors derive from an adult who was a healthcare worker with PCR-confirmed SARS-CoV-2 infection or an uninfected control (not recorded which). Both conserved end residues are part of each CDR3. A D gene is named only where the DNA matches it firmly. Clone size is not always given. Where it is, it says once, few, many or a class for expanded clones.

>TRBV2|many|-|TRBJ2-7
TGTGCCAGCAGAGTGGGGGGGCCCCACGAGCAGTACTTC
CASRVGGPHEQYF
>TRBV14|-|TRBD2|TRBJ2-1
TGTGCCAGCAGCCCCCTTGGGACTAGCGGGAACAATGAGCAGTTCTTC
CASSPLGTSGNNEQFF
>TRBV5-1|-|-|TRBJ2-1
TGCGCCAGCAGCTTAACCAGTAATAGTAACAATGAGCAGTTCTTC
CASSLTSNSNNEQFF
>TRBV20-1|few|-|TRBJ2-7
TGCAGTGCCCGTCCAGGTCTAGGCGAGCAGTACTTC
CSARPGLGEQYF
>TRBV12-3/TRBV12-4|many|TRBD1|TRBJ1-5
TGTGCCAGCAGTAGGACAGGGGTGACCAATCAGCCCCAGCATTTT
CASSRTGVTNQPQHF
>TRBV11-2|many|TRBD2|TRBJ2-1
TGTGCCAGCAGCAACCCCGGGGGGTATGAGCAGTTCTTC
CASSNPGGYEQFF
>TRBV28|many|-|TRBJ2-3
TGTGCCAGCAGTTCCCCTCGCTGGTCCACAGATACGCAGTATTTT
CASSSPRWSTDTQYF
>TRBV2|many|-|TRBJ1-3
TGTGCCAGCAGACCTTTAGTCTCTGGAAACACCATATATTTT
CASRPLVSGNTIYF
>TRBV7-2|many|-|TRBJ2-2
TGTGCCAGCAGCTTAGGGGTCTTTCTACAGGACACCGGGGAGCTGTTTTTT
CASSLGVFLQDTGELFF
>TRBV19|-|TRBD2|TRBJ2-5
TGTGCCAGTAGTATCCGACTAGCGGGAGGGCCTGGGGAAGAGACCCAGTACTTC
CASSIRLAGGPGEETQYF
>TRBV6-2/TRBV6-3|-|-|TRBJ1-3
TGTGCCAGCTCCCTACGGGGGCGCAACACCATATATTTT
CASSLRGRNTIYF
>TRBV29-1|-|TRBD2|TRBJ2-3
TGCAGCGTTCGGGGGACTAGAGAATATCGGGATACGCAGTATTTT
CSVRGTREYRDTQYF
>TRBV6-6|few|-|TRBJ2-3
TGTGCCAGCGGGGTGTCCACAGATACGCAGTATTTT
CASGVSTDTQYF
>TRBV20-1|few|TRBD2|TRBJ2-3
TGCAGTGCTAGAGATCACCGGGAGGTCGCAGATACGCAGTATTTT
CSARDHREVADTQYF
>TRBV20-1|few|TRBD1|TRBJ1-5
TGCAGTGCTAGAGCAGGGACAGGGCGCCTGAGCAATCAGCCCCAGCATTTT
CSARAGTGRLSNQPQHF